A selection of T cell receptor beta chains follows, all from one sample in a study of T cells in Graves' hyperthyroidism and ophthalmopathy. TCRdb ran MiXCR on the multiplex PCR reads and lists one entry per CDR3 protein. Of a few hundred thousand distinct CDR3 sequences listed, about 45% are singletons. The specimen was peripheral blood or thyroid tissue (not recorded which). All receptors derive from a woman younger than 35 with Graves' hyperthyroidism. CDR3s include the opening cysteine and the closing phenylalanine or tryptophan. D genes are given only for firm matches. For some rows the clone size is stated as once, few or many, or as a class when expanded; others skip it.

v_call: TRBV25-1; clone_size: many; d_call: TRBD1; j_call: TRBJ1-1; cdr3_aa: CASMSRTGTSTEAFF; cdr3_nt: TGTGCCAGCATGAGTCGGACAGGCACCAGCACTGAAGCTTTCTTT
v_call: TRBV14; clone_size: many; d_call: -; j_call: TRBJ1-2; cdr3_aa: CASSQRSRDGPIGRYGYTF; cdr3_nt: TGTGCCAGCAGCCAACGTTCCCGGGACGGTCCTATAGGTCGATATGGCTACACCTTC
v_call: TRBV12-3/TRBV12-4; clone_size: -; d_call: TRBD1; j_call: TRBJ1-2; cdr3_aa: CASGIPGQGYGYTF; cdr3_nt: TGTGCCAGCGGAATCCCTGGACAGGGTTATGGCTACACCTTC
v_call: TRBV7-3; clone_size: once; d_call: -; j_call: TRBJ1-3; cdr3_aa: CASSRVGADTIYF; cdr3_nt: TGTGCCAGCTCACGGGTCGGGGCGGACACCATATATTTT
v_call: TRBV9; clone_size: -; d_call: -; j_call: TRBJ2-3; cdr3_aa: CASSQELPAVTDTQYF; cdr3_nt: TGTGCCAGCAGCCAAGAATTGCCCGCAGTCACAGATACGCAGTATTTT
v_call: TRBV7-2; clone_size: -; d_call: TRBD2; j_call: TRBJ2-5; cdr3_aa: CASVLAEGRETQYF; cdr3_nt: TGTGCCAGCGTCCTAGCGGAAGGTCGGGAGACCCAGTACTTC
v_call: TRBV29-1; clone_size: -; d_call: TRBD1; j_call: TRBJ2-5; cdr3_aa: CSAQTGGLETLHF; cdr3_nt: TGCAGCGCCCAGACAGGGGGCTTGGAGACCCTGCACTTC
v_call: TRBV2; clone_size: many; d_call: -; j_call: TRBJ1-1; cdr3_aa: CASSGRIRNEAFF; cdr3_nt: TGTGCCAGCAGTGGCAGGATCAGAAATGAAGCTTTCTTT
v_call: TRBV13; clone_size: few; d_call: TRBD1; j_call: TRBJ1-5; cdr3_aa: CASSLGQANQPQHF; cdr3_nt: TGTGCCAGCAGCTTGGGACAGGCAAATCAGCCCCAGCATTTT
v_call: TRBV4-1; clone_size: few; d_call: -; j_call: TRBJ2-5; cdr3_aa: CASSHWRGETQYF; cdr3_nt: TGCGCCAGCAGCCATTGGAGGGGAGAGACCCAGTACTTC
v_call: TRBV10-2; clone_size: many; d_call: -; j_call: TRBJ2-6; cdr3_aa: CASSRTGANVLTF; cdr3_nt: TGCGCCAGCAGTAGGACCGGGGCCAACGTCCTGACTTTC
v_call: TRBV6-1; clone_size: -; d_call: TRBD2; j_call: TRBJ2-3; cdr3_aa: CASSEASGSTDTQYF; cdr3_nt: TGTGCCAGCAGTGAGGCTAGCGGGAGCACAGATACGCAGTATTTT
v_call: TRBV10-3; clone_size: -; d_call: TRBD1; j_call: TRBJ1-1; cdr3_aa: CAIQGQTNTEAFF; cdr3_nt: TGTGCCATCCAGGGACAGACGAACACTGAAGCTTTCTTT
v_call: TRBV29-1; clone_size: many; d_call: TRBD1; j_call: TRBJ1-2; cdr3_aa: CSVERTGPGYTF; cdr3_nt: TGCAGCGTTGAGCGGACAGGGCCGGGCTACACCTTC